A selection of T cell receptor beta chains follows, all from one sample in a study of T cells after yellow fever vaccination. Each CDR3 protein gets one entry after TCRdb re-called the 5' RACE reads with MiXCR. Of fewer than 500,000 distinct CDR3 sequences in the sample, about 17% are singletons; the top ten hold over 15%. The starting material was PBMCs, obtained before the yellow fever booster vaccination. Every receptor here comes from a man between 18 and 35 years old who received the YFV17D yellow fever vaccine. Both conserved end residues are part of each CDR3. A D gene is named only where the DNA matches it firmly.

J | V | D | CDR3
TRBJ2-2 | TRBV5-1 | TRBD1 | CASSSRTGATGELFF
TRBJ2-7 | TRBV7-7 | NA | CASSPGRNDEQYF
TRBJ1-4 | TRBV6-2/TRBV6-3 | NA | CASSLTVEWGNEKLFF
TRBJ2-7 | TRBV20-1 | NA | CSAWEAWGSYEQYF
TRBJ2-3 | TRBV6-4 | NA | CASSRGETTDTQYF
TRBJ1-2 | TRBV7-2 | NA | CASSLAGWIYGYTF
TRBJ2-5 | TRBV5-4 | TRBD2 | CATRASGVQETQYF
TRBJ1-2 | TRBV7-2 | NA | CASSLRAGEDYGYTF
TRBJ1-2 | TRBV5-5 | NA | CASSPGRIGGGYTF
TRBJ2-5 | TRBV5-1 | TRBD1 | CASSRAGTGEETQYF
TRBJ2-2 | TRBV9 | NA | CASSGPGELFF
TRBJ2-7 | TRBV6-6 | TRBD1 | CASSYSGPQGVYHEQYF
TRBJ2-7 | TRBV7-2 | NA | CASKPRDNSYEQYF
TRBJ1-5 | TRBV20-1 | NA | CSAAQDYNQPQHF
TRBJ1-3 | TRBV7-8 | NA | CASSFRASLGGNTIYF
TRBJ2-1 | TRBV5-6 | NA | CASSFIDRISAEQFF
TRBJ2-1 | TRBV4-1 | NA | CASSQLQTPYNEQFF
TRBJ1-4 | TRBV4-1 | NA | CASSQGGGGGGSEKLFF
TRBJ2-6 | TRBV11-2 | TRBD1 | CASSRSPGQGPGGANVLTF
TRBJ2-2 | TRBV12-3/TRBV12-4 | TRBD2 | CASSLWIAGGQRSTGELFF
TRBJ2-4 | TRBV5-1 | TRBD2 | CASSTLGGKNIQYF
TRBJ2-1 | TRBV5-1 | TRBD1 | CASSLAGGIYNEQFF
TRBJ1-1 | TRBV6-6 | NA | CASSLQDGNTEAFF
TRBJ2-7 | TRBV25-1 | NA | CATQGFYEQYF
TRBJ1-2 | TRBV6-2/TRBV6-3 | NA | CASRRQVLPYGYTF
TRBJ2-1 | TRBV9 | NA | CASSVYGEPYNEQFF
TRBJ2-7 | TRBV2 | TRBD2 | CASSEVAGDEQYF
TRBJ1-1 | TRBV12-3/TRBV12-4 | NA | CASSLTRGGTEAFF
TRBJ1-1 | TRBV20-1 | TRBD1 | CSATTRDRGNTEAFF
TRBJ2-7 | TRBV7-2 | TRBD2 | CASSSETSFFEQYF
TRBJ2-2 | TRBV4-1 | NA | CAISPYRPIRELFF
TRBJ2-7 | TRBV6-6 | TRBD1 | CASGDSSYEQYF
TRBJ2-2 | TRBV3-1 | NA | CASTLTLDTGELFF
TRBJ2-1 | TRBV12-3/TRBV12-4 | NA | CASSPQQPMDNEQFF
TRBJ2-2 | TRBV12-3/TRBV12-4 | NA | CASSLEPGVGELFF
TRBJ2-3 | TRBV28 | NA | CASIEGVRTDTQYF
TRBJ2-1 | TRBV6-1 | TRBD2 | CASIQPGRAGGDEQFF
TRBJ2-5 | TRBV5-1 | NA | CASSGGHETGVETQYF
TRBJ2-1 | TRBV7-6 | NA | CASSPGEGVPYNEQFF
TRBJ1-4 | TRBV6-6 | NA | CASSPARRVNEKLFF
TRBJ1-1 | TRBV5-1 | TRBD1 | CASRRPGTGANTEAFF
TRBJ2-2 | TRBV4-1 | NA | CASSQPRTATGELFF
TRBJ1-2 | TRBV5-1 | NA | CASSRIGQSYGYTF
TRBJ1-1 | TRBV29-1 | TRBD1 | CSVAQGWGMGTEAFF
TRBJ1-2 | TRBV20-1 | TRBD1 | CSAAGTANYGYTF
TRBJ2-3 | TRBV20-1 | NA | CSARDVTDSGTDTQYF
TRBJ2-2 | TRBV9 | NA | CASSVDSGVHTGELFF
TRBJ1-5 | TRBV3-1 | NA | CASSQLAGNQPQHF
TRBJ2-1 | TRBV5-5 | NA | CASSLESGYNEQFF
TRBJ2-2 | TRBV24-1 | NA | CATSDFGGISNTGELFF
TRBJ2-2 | TRBV6-2/TRBV6-3 | TRBD2 | CASSRTSGGNPNTGELFF
TRBJ1-2 | TRBV9 | NA | CASSPAGATNYGYTF
TRBJ1-1 | TRBV4-1 | TRBD1 | CASSHPGTATVAFF